The next 25 T cell receptor beta chains were all read from a single sample in a study of blood T cell repertoires in COVID-19. Generated by immunoSEQ multiplex PCR, the TCRdb table keeps only in-frame clones and is missing some. This sample has 35,000 to 45,000 clones, with around 89% found just once. The sequencing sample was made of peripheral blood. The receptors stem from a human donor in a cohort sampled during active COVID-19.

This chain connects TRBV5-1 to TRBJ2-3; 7 bases are a match to TRBD2. This CDR3 spans 16 amino acids. CDR1 and CDR2 (germline): SGHRS, YFSETQ. V shed 4 bases and J 2 bases; nucleotides not matched to a gene: 10. The CDR3 DNA reads TGCGCCAGCAGCGTCCTGCCCGGGGGGACCACAGATACGCAGTATTTT. Translated: CASSVLPGGTTDTQYF.

This clone was picked up one time. It is likely a read error, because the conserved phenylalanine at the end of the CDR3 is missing. The DNA is left out, because the CDR3 cannot be placed on it with certainty; the CDR3 is given as TCRdb lists it. The gene calls are TRBV7-3 and TRBJ2-6; the table assigns TRBD2, which was not confirmed against the DNA. The CDR3 is 10 amino acids in total, end residues counted. The germline V gene has CDR1 SGHTA and CDR2 FQGTGA. The CDR3: CASSLTLAAE.

The V call is TRBV29-1, the J call TRBJ1-5; D is perhaps TRBD1 (6 bases). CDR3 length: 18 residues. Germline loops: CDR1 SQVTM, CDR2 ANQGSEA. The V end lost 0 bases, the J end lost 2 bases, and 20 bases lay between the germline ends. CDR3 nucleotide sequence: TGCAGCGTTGAAGAAAGGCAAGGAGTGGCAGGGGGCAATCAGCCCCAGCATTTT. It codes for CSVEERQGVAGGNQPQHF. Full variable domain (outside the CDR3, taken from reference TRBV29-1 and TRBJ1-5): SAVISQKPSRDICQRGTSLTIQCQVDSQVTMMFWYRQQPGQSLTLIATANQGSEATYESGFVIDKFPISRPNLTFSTLTVSNMSPEDSSIYLCSVEERQGVAGGNQPQHFGDGTRLSIL.

This chain links TRBV7-9 with TRBJ1-2, with a tentative D call TRBD1 (5 bases). The CDR3 contains 13 residues. Germline V gene sequence: CDR1 SEHNR, CDR2 FQNEAQ (reference sequence). The ends were cut back, 1 base at V and 8 bases at J, with 11 bases in the middle. CDR3 bases: TGTGCCAGCAGCTTAGGGCAGGGAGGAGGCTACACCTTC. It is translated as CASSLGQGGGYTF.

V usage is TRBV6-4 and J usage is TRBJ2-3; a weak D match, TRBD2 (6 bases). Germline-derived CDR1 and CDR2 are MRHNA and SNTAGT. This CDR3 contains 14 residues. V was shortened by 8 bases and J by 4 bases, with 16 bases between the two germline ends. DNA for the CDR3: TGTGCCAGCTCTGGAGGGCAGGACTCAGATACGCAGTATTTT. Residues: CASSGGQDSDTQYF.

The CDR3 DNA follows: TGTGCCAGCAGCGCGGTCCCAGGGGGTATCTACGAGCAGTACTTC. Translated, it gives CASSAVPGGIYEQYF. The V gene is TRBV5-6, the J gene TRBJ2-7, with 7 bases fitting TRBD1. CDR1 is SGHDT, CDR2 YYEEEE, per germline. The CDR3 is 15 residues long. Germline trimming cut 4 bases from V and 3 bases from J; bases unmatched to any gene: 10.

The CDR3 DNA follows: TGCGCCAGCAGCCAAGCGGACAGGGAGATGGGCTACACCTTC. Translated: CASSQADREMGYTF. The gene calls are TRBV4-1 and TRBJ1-2, with 8 bases that match TRBD1. With 1 base clipped from V and 8 bases from J, the junction kept 6 bases outside the gene matches. CDR1 and CDR2 from the germline V gene are MGHRA and YSYEKL. There are 14 residues in the CDR3.

A single count supports this clone. The chain has TRBV4-2 and TRBJ2-7, with 8 bases fitting TRBD2. This CDR3 is built from 16 residues. With 1 base clipped from V and 2 bases from J, the junction kept 7 bases outside the gene matches. Germline lookup yields CDR1 LGHNA and CDR2 YNFKEQ. The CDR3, as DNA: TGTGCCAGCAGCCAAGTTCTAGCGGGTACGACCTACGAGCAGTACTTC. Encoded protein: CASSQVLAGTTYEQYF.

This clone was seen only a few times. V is TRBV2 and J is TRBJ2-7; TRBD1 is a possible D gene (5 bases). Germline CDR1 reads SNHLY; CDR2 reads FYNNEI. V dropped 6 bases and J dropped 2 bases, with 14 bases sitting between them. The CDR3 is 14 amino acids. This CDR3 reads CASRVNQGAYEQYF. The CDR3 DNA sequence: TGTGCCAGCAGGGTTAACCAGGGCGCCTACGAGCAGTACTTC.

V is TRBV5-1 and J is TRBJ2-5; 10 bases fit TRBD2. This CDR3 is 16 amino acids long. Germline V gene sequence: CDR1 SGHRS, CDR2 YFSETQ. V lost 2 bases to trimming and J lost 5 bases; unmatched junction nucleotides: 9. The CDR3 loop reads CASSFTSGGAGETQYF. CDR3 bases: TGCGCCAGCAGCTTTACCAGCGGGGGGGCCGGTGAGACCCAGTACTTC.

The J gene is TRBJ1-3, the V gene TRBV6-6, with TRBD1 matching over 7 bases. Trimming removed 6 bases from V and 3 bases from J; junction bases left unmatched: 5. Germline V CDR1 and CDR2: MNHNY, SVGAGI (reference sequence). This CDR3 has 14 amino acids. The CDR3 region is CASRPGTVGNTIYF. CDR3 in DNA: TGTGCCAGCAGACCGGGGACAGTTGGAAACACCATATATTTT.

The chain employs TRBV24-1 and TRBJ1-2; D gene uncertain. Germline values: CDR1 KGHDR, CDR2 SFDVKD. The CDR3 contains 12 residues. V lost 5 bases to trimming and J lost 1 base, with 4 bases between them. Here the CDR3 DNA reads TGTGCCACCAGTGCACATAACTATGGCTACACCTTC. Its protein product is CATSAHNYGYTF.

The V call is TRBV12-2, the J call TRBJ1-1; the table names TRBD1, a call not compared with the DNA. TRBV12-2 is a recognized pseudogene. The CDR3 is 15 residues long. In nucleotides, the CDR3 is TGTGCAAGTCGCTTAGACAGGGGCTCGAACACTGAAGCTTTCTTT. Translating gives CASRLDRGSNTEAFF.

In its sample, this clone was seen a few times. This chain joins TRBV4-3 and TRBJ1-5; TRBD1 is a possible D gene (6 bases). The germline gives CDR1 LGHNA, CDR2 YSLEER. CDR3 length: 16 residues. V lost 0 bases, J lost 5 bases, and 14 bases lay in between. CDR3 amino acids: CASSQEMGQNDQPQHF. The DNA of the CDR3 is TGCGCCAGCAGCCAAGAGATGGGACAAAATGATCAGCCCCAGCATTTT.

The genes are TRBV9 and TRBJ2-7, with D possibly matching TRBD1 (6 bases). V lost 4 bases and J 1 base, leaving 12 bases between the germline ends. In germline, CDR1 is SGDLS, CDR2 YYNGEE. CDR3 length: 14 residues. CDR3 residues: CASSPQDRSYEQYF. CDR3 coding DNA: TGTGCCAGCAGCCCCCAGGACAGATCCTACGAGCAGTACTTC.

The chain is built from TRBV4-3 and TRBJ1-1; D remains unclear. Trimming removed 0 bases from V and 7 bases from J, with 12 bases in between. Germline CDR1 and CDR2: LGHNA and YSLEER. The CDR3 loop spans 14 amino acids. The DNA for the CDR3 is TGCGCCAGCAGCCAAGATCCGGCAGGTTATGAAGCTTTCTTT. This codes for CASSQDPAGYEAFF.

This chain links TRBV2 with TRBJ1-5; no clear D gene. V dropped 6 bases and J dropped 3 bases, with 6 bases sitting between them. The CDR3 consists of 12 residues. Per germline, CDR1 SNHLY and CDR2 FYNNEI. DNA for the CDR3: TGTGCCAGCAGAGCTAACAATCAGCCCCAGCATTTT. It yields the protein CASRANNQPQHF. Combining the CDR3 with reference TRBV2 and TRBJ1-5 gives the whole variable domain EPEVTQTPSHQVTQMGQEVILRCVPISNHLYFYWYRQILGQKVEFLVSFYNNEISEKSEIFDDQFSVERPDGSNFTLKIRSTKLEDSAMYFCASRANNQPQHFGDGTRLSIL.

Remarks on this clone: Other DNA sequences in the sample encode the same CDR3. V and J are TRBV5-6 and TRBJ2-7; the match to TRBD1 covers 8 bases. This CDR3 is built from 14 residues. Per the germline V gene, CDR1 is SGHDT and CDR2 is YYEEEE. V dropped 2 bases and J dropped 3; count of bases not matched to a gene: 4. CDR3 DNA: TGTGCCAGCAGCTTCGGGACAGGACTCTACGAGCAGTACTTC. It encodes CASSFGTGLYEQYF.

The rearrangement joins TRBV10-3 to TRBJ1-1; weak D call: TRBD1 (5 bases). The CDR3 extends over 12 amino acids. Trimming stripped 8 bases from V and 6 bases from J, with 13 bases between. CDR1 is ENHRY, CDR2 SYGVKD, per germline. The chain's CDR3 is CAISSWGAEAFF. DNA of the CDR3: TGTGCCATCTCTTCGTGGGGGGCTGAAGCTTTCTTT.

This clone has more than one count but fewer than ten. This chain joins TRBV4-3 and TRBJ2-6; D is ambiguous. The germline gives CDR1 LGHNA, CDR2 YSLEER. CDR3 length: 16 residues. The germline V and J ends were trimmed by 0 bases and 1 base, with 7 bases remaining between them. The CDR3 sequence is CASSQEPSSGANVLTF. CDR3 in DNA: TGCGCCAGCAGCCAAGAGCCGAGTTCTGGGGCCAACGTCCTGACTTTC.

The chain links TRBV27 to TRBJ1-5, with TRBD1 identical over 8 bases. Per the germline V gene, CDR1 is MNHEY and CDR2 is SMNVEV (reference sequence). This CDR3 is built from 16 residues. Trimming removed 3 bases from V and 7 bases from J; junction bases left unmatched: 11. In DNA, the CDR3 is TGTGCCAGCAGTTTTTTAGGTATACAGGGGGTACAGCCCCAGCATTTT. Amino acid sequence: CASSFLGIQGVQPQHF.

The chain joins TRBV6-2 or TRBV6-3 to TRBJ2-7, with 8 bases matching TRBD2. Germline lookup yields CDR1 MNHEY and CDR2 SVGEGT. V was clipped by 6 bases and J by 3 bases; unmatched bases: 19. The CDR3 loop spans 18 amino acids. The CDR3 bases are TGTGCCAGCAGCCGAACGACCGCGGGGGGACTGGATGACTACGAGCAGTACTTC. It specifies CASSRTTAGGLDDYEQYF.

V is TRBV5-4 and J is TRBJ2-3; D is possibly TRBD2 (7 bases). CDR1 is SGHNT, CDR2 YYREEE, per germline (reference sequence). With 3 bases removed from V and 6 bases from J, the gap between germline ends came to 11 bases. The CDR3 spans 13 residues. CDR3 nucleotides: TGTGCCAGCAGCTACGGGGGGCGGGATACGCAGTATTTT. It yields the protein CASSYGGRDTQYF.

The gene calls are TRBV19 and TRBJ2-6, with D unclear. The CDR3 totals 17 residues. With 3 bases removed from V and 0 bases from J, the gap between germline ends came to 12 bases. CDR1 is LNHDA and CDR2 is SQIVND in the germline V gene (reference sequence). CDR3: CASSMSARPSGANVLTF. CDR3 nucleotide sequence: TGTGCCAGTAGTATGTCAGCGCGACCCTCTGGGGCCAACGTCCTGACTTTC. The full variable domain, its missing parts supplied by reference TRBV19 and TRBJ2-6, is DGGITQSPKYLFRKEGQNVTLSCEQNLNHDAMYWYRQDPGQGLRLIYYSQIVNDFQKGDIAEGYSVSREKKESFPLTVTSAQKNPTAFYLCASSMSARPSGANVLTFGAGSRLTVL.

A note on this clone: Other nucleotide sequences in the sample specify the same CDR3. The gene calls are TRBV7-3 and TRBJ2-5, with D perhaps TRBD2 (7 bases). Trimming cost V 1 base and J 0 bases, with 12 bases left between them. This CDR3 spans 16 amino acids. Germline V lookup: CDR1 SGHTA, CDR2 FQGTGA. DNA of the CDR3: TGTGCCAGCAGCTTAAGGGGGGGGCGCCACCAAGAGACCCAGTACTTC. It translates to CASSLRGGRHQETQYF.